These T cell receptor beta chains were read from a single sample in a study of response to subunit inactivated influenza vaccine. TCRdb re-called the RT-PCR reads through MiXCR, storing one row per CDR3 protein. The table includes 560,000 or so distinct CDR3 sequences, 6.5% to 8% detected once. The material was PBMCs from blood, obtained roughly 24 months after vaccination. These receptors all come from a man between 50 and 75 years old who received an inactivated influenza vaccine. CDR3s include the opening cysteine and the closing phenylalanine or tryptophan. A D gene is named only where the DNA matches it firmly. Where a row states a size, it is once, few, many or the class of an expanded clone; other rows omit it.

J gene: TRBJ2-3; clone size: NA; D gene: NA; V gene: TRBV6-5; CDR3 length: 18; CDR3 DNA: TGTGCCAGCAGTTACTCCGGGACTTTCGAGGAGGTCACAGATACGCAGTATTTT; CDR3 protein: CASSYSGTFEEVTDTQYF
J gene: TRBJ1-1; clone size: few; D gene: NA; V gene: TRBV6-5; CDR3 length: 14; CDR3 DNA: TGTGCCAGCAGTTATGCGCGCAAGAACACTGAAGCTTTCTTT; CDR3 protein: CASSYARKNTEAFF
J gene: TRBJ1-1; clone size: NA; D gene: NA; V gene: TRBV7-9; CDR3 length: 13; CDR3 DNA: TGTGCCAGCACCATCGAGGGGAGGACTGAAGCTTTCTTT; CDR3 protein: CASTIEGRTEAFF
J gene: TRBJ2-5; clone size: many; D gene: TRBD1; V gene: TRBV9; CDR3 length: 13; CDR3 DNA: TGTGCCAGCAGCCGGGACAGGGCGGAGACCCAGTACTTC; CDR3 protein: CASSRDRAETQYF
J gene: TRBJ2-5; clone size: many; D gene: NA; V gene: TRBV11-2; CDR3 length: 13; CDR3 DNA: TGTGCCAGCAGCTTAAAGGGCCAAGAGACCCAGTACTTC; CDR3 protein: CASSLKGQETQYF
J gene: TRBJ2-1; clone size: NA; D gene: TRBD1; V gene: TRBV24-1; CDR3 length: 15; CDR3 DNA: TGTGCCACCAGTGATTTAGGCAGGGGGCCGAATGAGCAGTTCTTC; CDR3 protein: CATSDLGRGPNEQFF
J gene: TRBJ2-5; clone size: few; D gene: TRBD1; V gene: TRBV7-9; CDR3 length: 15; CDR3 DNA: TGTGCCAGCAGCTCTGGACAGGGGACCAGGGAGACCCAGTACTTC; CDR3 protein: CASSSGQGTRETQYF
J gene: TRBJ1-5; clone size: many; D gene: NA; V gene: TRBV3-1; CDR3 length: 13; CDR3 DNA: TGTGCCAGCGCAGGTACCGGCAATCAGCCCCAGCATTTT; CDR3 protein: CASAGTGNQPQHF
J gene: TRBJ2-1; clone size: NA; D gene: NA; V gene: TRBV10-3; CDR3 length: 11; CDR3 DNA: TGTGCCATCAGCGCGAACAATGAGCAGTTCTTC; CDR3 protein: CAISANNEQFF
J gene: TRBJ2-3; clone size: once; D gene: NA; V gene: TRBV5-5; CDR3 length: 14; CDR3 DNA: TGTGCCAGCAGCTTGATTATCCACACAGATACGCAGTATTTT; CDR3 protein: CASSLIIHTDTQYF
J gene: TRBJ2-1; clone size: NA; D gene: TRBD2; V gene: TRBV12-3/TRBV12-4; CDR3 length: 13; CDR3 DNA: TGTGCCAGCAGCCCCCAAGCGGGGGATAAGCAGTTCTTC; CDR3 protein: CASSPQAGDKQFF
J gene: TRBJ1-1; clone size: few; D gene: NA; V gene: TRBV5-5; CDR3 length: 13; CDR3 DNA: TGTGCCAGTAACGGACAGATGAACACTGAAGCTTTCTTT; CDR3 protein: CASNGQMNTEAFF
J gene: TRBJ2-1; clone size: few; D gene: NA; V gene: TRBV7-9; CDR3 length: 16; CDR3 DNA: TGTGCCAGCAGCTCCGGGACGCGGAGACAGTACAATGAGCAGTTCTTC; CDR3 protein: CASSSGTRRQYNEQFF
J gene: TRBJ2-1; clone size: NA; D gene: TRBD1; V gene: TRBV30; CDR3 length: 14; CDR3 DNA: TGTGCCTGGAGGGTCGGGACAGTCTACAATGAGCAGTTCTTC; CDR3 protein: CAWRVGTVYNEQFF
J gene: TRBJ1-3; clone size: few; D gene: NA; V gene: TRBV20-1; CDR3 length: 14; CDR3 DNA: TGCAGTGCCCTCGGACCGAACTCTGGAAACACCATATATTTT; CDR3 protein: CSALGPNSGNTIYF
J gene: TRBJ2-1; clone size: many; D gene: TRBD2; V gene: TRBV11-2; CDR3 length: 18; CDR3 DNA: TGTGCCAGCAGCATAGATGGGACTAGCGGGGGGGCCTACAATGAGCAGTTCTTC; CDR3 protein: CASSIDGTSGGAYNEQFF
J gene: TRBJ2-6; clone size: few; D gene: TRBD2; V gene: TRBV20-1; CDR3 length: 17; CDR3 DNA: TGCAGTGCTAGTTTCGGGCTAGCGGTCTCTGGGGCCAACGTCCTGACTTTC; CDR3 protein: CSASFGLAVSGANVLTF
J gene: TRBJ1-6; clone size: few; D gene: NA; V gene: TRBV20-1; CDR3 length: 16; CDR3 DNA: TGCAGTGCTAGAGGAGATGTAGGGACCGATAATTCACCCCTCCACTTT; CDR3 protein: CSARGDVGTDNSPLHF
J gene: TRBJ2-7; clone size: many; D gene: NA; V gene: TRBV7-2; CDR3 length: 15; CDR3 DNA: TGTGCCAGCAGCGTAGCTGGGACCGGAACCTACGAGCAGTACTTC; CDR3 protein: CASSVAGTGTYEQYF
J gene: TRBJ2-7; clone size: many; D gene: NA; V gene: TRBV29-1; CDR3 length: 12; CDR3 DNA: TGCAGCGTTCGCGCCAGCTCCTACGAGCAGTACTTC; CDR3 protein: CSVRASSYEQYF
J gene: TRBJ1-2; clone size: many; D gene: NA; V gene: TRBV12-3/TRBV12-4; CDR3 length: 15; CDR3 DNA: TGTGCCAGCAGTTTATTATTCTGGTCGGACTATGGCTACACCTTC; CDR3 protein: CASSLLFWSDYGYTF
J gene: TRBJ1-2; clone size: few; D gene: NA; V gene: TRBV5-1; CDR3 length: 17; CDR3 DNA: TGCGCCAGCAGCTTTGTGGGGAAGGGAACCTTAACCTATGGCTACACCTTC; CDR3 protein: CASSFVGKGTLTYGYTF
J gene: TRBJ2-5; clone size: few; D gene: NA; V gene: TRBV20-1; CDR3 length: 12; CDR3 DNA: TGCAGTGCTAGCGGGTCAGGAGAGACCCAGTACTTC; CDR3 protein: CSASGSGETQYF
J gene: TRBJ2-1; clone size: few; D gene: TRBD2; V gene: TRBV20-1; CDR3 length: 17; CDR3 DNA: TGCAGTGCTAGAGGGACTAGCGGGAGGGCCCAATACAATGAGCAGTTCTTC; CDR3 protein: CSARGTSGRAQYNEQFF
J gene: TRBJ2-3; clone size: once; D gene: NA; V gene: TRBV19; CDR3 length: 14; CDR3 DNA: TGTGCCAGTAGTATAGATCATCGGGCAGATACGCAGTATTTT; CDR3 protein: CASSIDHRADTQYF
J gene: TRBJ2-5; clone size: NA; D gene: TRBD2; V gene: TRBV6-1; CDR3 length: 15; CDR3 DNA: TGTGCCAGCAGTCTCCTTCTAGCGGGGAAAGAGACCCAGTACTTC; CDR3 protein: CASSLLLAGKETQYF